The present entry profiles one T cell receptor beta chain with its context. Trimming took 6 bases from V and 10 from J, leaving 27 bases between them. Germline-derived CDR1 and CDR2 are MDHEN and SYDVKM. This CDR3 spans 16 amino acids. The record originates from a study of blood T cell repertoires in COVID-19. Study-level background: Whether acute or convalescent, the COVID-19 samples came from the United States, Italy and Spain. From T cells, B-cell-depleted T cells, or PBMCs came the material, which was cDNA or gDNA.

In the original processing: Amplification with reference gene primers provided the estimates of nucleated cell counts. TCRdb's table, derived via immunoSEQ multiplex PCR, lists solely in-frame clones and lacks some. V, J and clone size are taken as reported in that table, and D and trimming were inferred from the DNA itself. The table includes about 110,000 clones, around 90% detected once. The chain links TRBV28 to TRBJ1-2; D is possibly TRBD1 (5 bases). The clonotype was recovered from a human donor in a cohort sampled during active COVID-19. Source material: peripheral blood. The CDR3: CASRTSSQGSWSVYTF. For the CDR3, the DNA is TGTGCCAGCAGAACTTCCTCTCAGGGTTCCTGGTCGGTCTACACCTTC.